Here is one TCR beta chain with its context. The antigen this receptor binds is unknown. No much larger clone exists at a distance of one base, and base qualities are not known. The sample comes from a study of shared clonotypes between healthy human individuals (dated by TCRdb to about 2020). Regarding the complete study: A few men and a couple of women, aged 18 to 49 years, made up the cohort. Per donor, three plates each were used for CD4 naive and CD4 memory, two for CD8 naive, and one for CD8 memory. The study deeply sequenced blood TCR repertoires of about 5 healthy adults to estimate repertoire size and the extent of clonotype sharing between individuals. Different laboratories and diverse techniques were used to prepare libraries and sequence TCR repertoires, to increase sequencing depth and limit assay-specific biases. Per donor, leukapheresis produced somewhere between about 0.8 and 9 billion PBMCs. What the work shows at the level of the full study, not this receptor alone: Clonotypes shared by all four sorted-subset donors showed higher generation probabilities than non-shared clonotypes. The genetic and exposure-history diversity represented was limited by the small number of donors. Sharing across several donors was observed for 5% to 6.5% of naive CD4, about 4% of naive CD8, about 2.3% of memory CD4, and roughly 0.43% of memory CD8 clonotypes. Sampling was restricted to blood, and TCR repertoires in tissue are likely to differ from TCR repertoires in blood. Naive subsets generally had larger estimated clonotype richness than memory subsets did. Rarefaction of sorted-subset datasets indicated incomplete sequencing despite the large sequencing depth. Based on pairwise subsampling, the degree of clonotype sharing among donors was expected to be affected by sequencing depth.

Using the deep immunoSEQ assay, TCR CDR3 regions were amplified from genomic DNA by multiplex PCR. Extracted genomic DNA from each cell subset was distributed evenly across all wells of several immunoSEQ 96-well plates, and each plate was treated as a replicate. For sorted subsets, each replicate PCR was loaded with approximately 190 ng genomic DNA, equivalent to 30,000 or so T cell genomes. Purified libraries were quantified with a Qubit 3.0 fluorometer, sized on a Bioanalyzer 2100, and re-quantified with the KAPA Library Quantification kit. Every immunoSEQ 96-well plate was sequenced on a dedicated single-read 150-cycle Illumina NextSeq 550 flow cell. As for the original processing: The immunoSEQ output contained only junctional sequences without quality scores, so filtering could not match that applied to full-length reads. To assign V/J genes and CDR3, sequences were annotated against IMGT germline references using PyIR, a Python wrapper for IgBLAST v1.9. Reads were removed for weak V/J assignments (E-value above 1e-6), missing CDR3, stop codons, out-of-frame junctions, or ambiguous translated residues. V3J clonotypes were defined as sequences sharing an identical inferred V gene, J gene, and CDR3 amino acid sequence. The percentage overlap between two repertoires was calculated by dividing the number of shared unique clonotypes by the size of the smaller repertoire. RTK rarefaction, the Chao1 estimator, and Recon v2.1 estimates of unobserved clonotypes were used to assess repertoire richness. For all TCRbeta clonotypes obtained by the gDNA method from a few donors, generation probabilities were computed with OLGA. Entries here come from immuneACCESS through TCRdb and include only in-frame sequences with V and J called. Some clones fail to appear in such tables; in the studies checked, an unresolved V gene covers under half of the shortfall, and the cause of the remainder is unknown. V and J calls and clone size are copied from that table; D and trimming were computed from the DNA. The sample records some 2 million clones, roughly 95% of which are singletons. Clones ranked in the top ten supply approximately 1% of the sample.

CD8 naive samples consisted of CD45RO-negative cells that were positively selected for CCR7, yielding a CD45RA+CCR7+ population without TemRA cells. The donors were healthy, HIV-negative adults who had no recently reported acute infections or vaccinations. Every donor was a Caucasian adult residing in Nashville, Tennessee, USA. Blood was collected by leukapheresis, and PBMCs were isolated by Ficoll-Histopaque density gradient centrifugation and then cryopreserved in liquid nitrogen vapor phase. Purity and quantity of every magnetically sorted T cell population were checked by analytical flow cytometry. Genomic DNA was isolated from every sorted fraction and measured by UV absorbance on a Nanodrop 2000c. The source material was naive CD8+ T cells sorted from blood. This specimen's cell subset or site label, per the study, means: CD45RA+CCR7+. The clonotype originates from a man aged 18 to 30 in good health.

The CDR3 has the sequence CAWSKESIEAFF. The DNA sequence is TGTGCCTGGAGTAAGGAAAGTATTGAAGCTTTCTTT. This receptor chain uses TRBV30 and TRBJ1-1, with the identity of the D gene unclear. V and J are truncated by 2 bases and 7 bases respectively, leaving an intervening sequence of 11 bases. The germline V gene (reference sequence) supplies CDR1 GTSNPN and CDR2 SVGIG. Reading from cysteine to phenylalanine, the CDR3 counts 12 amino acids. Kept here is only the CDR3 DNA, which spans 36 bases and is read in frame from base 1.